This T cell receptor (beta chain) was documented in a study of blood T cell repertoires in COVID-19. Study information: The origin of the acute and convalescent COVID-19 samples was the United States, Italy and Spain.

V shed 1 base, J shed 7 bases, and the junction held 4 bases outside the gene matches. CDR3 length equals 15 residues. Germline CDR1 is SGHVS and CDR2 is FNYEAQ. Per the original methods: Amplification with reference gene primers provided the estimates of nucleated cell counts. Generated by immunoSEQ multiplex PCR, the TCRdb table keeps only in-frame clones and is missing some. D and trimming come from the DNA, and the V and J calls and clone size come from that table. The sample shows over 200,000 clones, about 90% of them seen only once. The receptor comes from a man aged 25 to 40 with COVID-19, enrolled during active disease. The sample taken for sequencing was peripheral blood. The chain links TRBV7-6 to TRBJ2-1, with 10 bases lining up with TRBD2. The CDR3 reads CASSLGAGGSNEQFF. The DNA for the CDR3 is TGTGCCAGCAGCTTAGGAGCGGGGGGGTCGAATGAGCAGTTCTTC. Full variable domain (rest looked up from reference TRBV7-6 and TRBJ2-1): GAGVSQSPRYKVTKRGQDVALRCDPISGHVSLYWYRQALGQGPEFLTYFNYEAQQDKSGLPNDRFSAERPEGSISTLTIQRTEQRDSAMYRCASSLGAGGSNEQFFGPGTRLTVL.